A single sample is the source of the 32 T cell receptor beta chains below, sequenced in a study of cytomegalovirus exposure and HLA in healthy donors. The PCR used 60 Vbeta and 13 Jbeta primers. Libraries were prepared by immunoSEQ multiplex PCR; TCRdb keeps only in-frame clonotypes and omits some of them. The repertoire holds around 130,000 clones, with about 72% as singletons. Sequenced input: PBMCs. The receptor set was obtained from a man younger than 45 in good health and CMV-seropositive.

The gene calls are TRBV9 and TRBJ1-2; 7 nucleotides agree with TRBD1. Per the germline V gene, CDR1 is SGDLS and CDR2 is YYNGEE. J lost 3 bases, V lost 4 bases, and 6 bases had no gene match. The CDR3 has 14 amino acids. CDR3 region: CASSPRQGDYGYTF. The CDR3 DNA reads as TGTGCCAGCAGCCCCCGACAGGGAGACTATGGCTACACCTTC.

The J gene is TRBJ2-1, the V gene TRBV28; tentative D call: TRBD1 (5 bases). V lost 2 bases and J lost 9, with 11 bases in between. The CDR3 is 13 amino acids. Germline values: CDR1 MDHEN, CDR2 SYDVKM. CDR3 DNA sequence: TGTGCCAGCAGTTTAGGGGCACCGCCTGAGCAGTTCTTC. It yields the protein CASSLGAPPEQFF.

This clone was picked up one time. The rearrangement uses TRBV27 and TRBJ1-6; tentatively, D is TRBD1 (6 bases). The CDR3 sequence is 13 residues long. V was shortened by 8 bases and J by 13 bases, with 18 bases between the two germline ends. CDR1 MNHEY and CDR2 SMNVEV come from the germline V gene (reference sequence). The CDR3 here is CASGWGGLRPLHF. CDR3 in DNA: TGTGCCAGCGGATGGGGGGGGCTACGGCCCCTCCACTTT.

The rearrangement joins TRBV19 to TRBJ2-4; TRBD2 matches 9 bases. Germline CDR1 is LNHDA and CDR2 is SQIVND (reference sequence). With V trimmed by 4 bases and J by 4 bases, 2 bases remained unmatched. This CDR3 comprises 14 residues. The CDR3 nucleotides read TGTGCCAGTAGTACCACTAGCGGGAAAAACATTCAGTACTTC. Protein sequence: CASSTTSGKNIQYF.

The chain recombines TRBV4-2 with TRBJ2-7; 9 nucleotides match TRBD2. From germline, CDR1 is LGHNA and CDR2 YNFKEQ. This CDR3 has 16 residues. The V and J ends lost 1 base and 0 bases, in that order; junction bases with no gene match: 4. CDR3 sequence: CASSQASSGSSYEQYF. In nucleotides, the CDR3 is TGTGCCAGCAGCCAAGCGAGTAGCGGGAGCTCCTACGAGCAGTACTTC.

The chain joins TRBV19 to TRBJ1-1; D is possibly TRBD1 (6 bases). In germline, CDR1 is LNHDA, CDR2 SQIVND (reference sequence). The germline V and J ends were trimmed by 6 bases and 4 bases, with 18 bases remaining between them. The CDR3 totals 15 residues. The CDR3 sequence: CASRGHEGAGTEAFF. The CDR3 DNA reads TGTGCCAGTAGGGGACACGAAGGGGCTGGCACTGAAGCTTTCTTT.

This CDR3 reads CAISDPGSYNEQFF. CDR3 sequence (DNA): TGTGCCATCAGTGACCCGGGTTCCTACAATGAGCAGTTCTTC. This chain joins TRBV10-3 and TRBJ2-1; no clear D. This CDR3 spans 14 amino acids. The germline V gene encodes CDR1 ENHRY and CDR2 SYGVKD. V lost 3 bases and J lost 1, with 7 bases in between.

The CDR3 bases are TGTGCCAGCAGCTTGGGACTAGCGGGAGCAACAGATACGCAGTATTTT. Translated, it gives CASSLGLAGATDTQYF. This chain uses TRBV7-3 with TRBJ2-3; 14 bases fit TRBD2. Germline V gene sequence: CDR1 SGHTA, CDR2 FQGTGA. With V trimmed by 3 bases and J by 3 bases, 2 bases remained unmatched. The CDR3 consists of 16 residues.

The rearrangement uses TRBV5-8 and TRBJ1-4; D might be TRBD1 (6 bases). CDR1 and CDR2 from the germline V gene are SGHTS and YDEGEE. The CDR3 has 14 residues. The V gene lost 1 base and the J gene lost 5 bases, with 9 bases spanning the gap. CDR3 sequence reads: CASSLRGGNEKLFF. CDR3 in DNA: TGTGCCAGCAGCTTGCGAGGGGGAAATGAAAAACTGTTTTTT.

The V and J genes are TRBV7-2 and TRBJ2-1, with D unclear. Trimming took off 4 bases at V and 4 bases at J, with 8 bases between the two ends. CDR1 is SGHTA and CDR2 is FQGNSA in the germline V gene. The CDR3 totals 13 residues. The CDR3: CASSWAVYNEQFF. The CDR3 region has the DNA TGTGCCAGCAGCTGGGCTGTATACAATGAGCAGTTCTTC.

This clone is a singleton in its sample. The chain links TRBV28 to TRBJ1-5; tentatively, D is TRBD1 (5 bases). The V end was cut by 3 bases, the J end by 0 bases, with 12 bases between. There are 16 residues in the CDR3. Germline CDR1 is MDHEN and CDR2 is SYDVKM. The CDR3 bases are TGTGCCAGCAGTTTGGAAGGGGAAAATAGCAATCAGCCCCAGCATTTT. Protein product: CASSLEGENSNQPQHF.

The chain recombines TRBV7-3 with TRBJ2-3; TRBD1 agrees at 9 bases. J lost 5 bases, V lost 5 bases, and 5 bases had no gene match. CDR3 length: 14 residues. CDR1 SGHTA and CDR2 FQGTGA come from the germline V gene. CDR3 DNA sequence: TGTGCCAGCAGCCTACAGGGGGCTGGAGATACGCAGTATTTT. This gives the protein CASSLQGAGDTQYF.

As DNA, the CDR3 is TGTGCCAGCAGTACCCCTAGCGGTACAGATACGCAGTATTTT. It codes for CASSTPSGTDTQYF. The chain carries TRBV6-5 and TRBJ2-3; 7 nucleotides align to TRBD2. The CDR3 sequence is 14 residues long. CDR1 and CDR2 from the germline V gene are MNHEY and SVGAGI. Trimming took 5 bases from V and 3 from J; bases not matched to a gene: 5.

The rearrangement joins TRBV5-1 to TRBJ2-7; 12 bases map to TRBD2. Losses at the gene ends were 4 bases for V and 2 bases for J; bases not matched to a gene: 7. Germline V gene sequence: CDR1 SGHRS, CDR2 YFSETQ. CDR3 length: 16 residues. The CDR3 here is CASSRGLAGAAYEQYF. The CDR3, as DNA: TGCGCCAGCAGCAGGGGACTAGCGGGCGCTGCCTACGAGCAGTACTTC. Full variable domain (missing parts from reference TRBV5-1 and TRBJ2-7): KAGVTQTPRYLIKTRGQQVTLSCSPISGHRSVSWYQQTPGQGLQFLFEYFSETQRNKGNFPGRFSGRQFSNSRSEMNVSTLELGDSALYLCASSRGLAGAAYEQYFGPGTRLTVT.

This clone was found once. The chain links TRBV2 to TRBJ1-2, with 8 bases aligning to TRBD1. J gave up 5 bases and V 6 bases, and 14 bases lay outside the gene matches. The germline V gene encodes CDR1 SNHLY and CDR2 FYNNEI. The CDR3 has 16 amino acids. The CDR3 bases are TGTGCCAGCAGAGGACAGGGCGCTCTAATCGCTTATGGCTACACCTTC. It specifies CASRGQGALIAYGYTF.

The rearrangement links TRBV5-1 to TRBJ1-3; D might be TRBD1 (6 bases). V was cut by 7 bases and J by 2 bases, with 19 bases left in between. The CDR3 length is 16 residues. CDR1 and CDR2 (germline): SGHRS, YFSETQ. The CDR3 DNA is TGCGCCAGCCAGTGGGAGGGGGGGACAACTGGAAACACCATATATTTT. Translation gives CASQWEGGTTGNTIYF.

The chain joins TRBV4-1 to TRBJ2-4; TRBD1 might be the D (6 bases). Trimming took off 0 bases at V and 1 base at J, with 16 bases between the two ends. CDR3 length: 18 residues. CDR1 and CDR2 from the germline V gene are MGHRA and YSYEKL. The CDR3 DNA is TGCGCCAGCAGCCAAGAAGGGACATGGGGCAAGGCCAAAAACATTCAGTACTTC. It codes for CASSQEGTWGKAKNIQYF.

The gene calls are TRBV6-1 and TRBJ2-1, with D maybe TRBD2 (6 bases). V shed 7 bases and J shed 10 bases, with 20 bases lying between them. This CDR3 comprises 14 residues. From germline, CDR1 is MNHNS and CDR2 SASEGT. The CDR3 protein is CASKIISGIQEQFF. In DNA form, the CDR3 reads TGTGCCAGCAAGATAATTAGCGGAATCCAGGAGCAGTTCTTC.

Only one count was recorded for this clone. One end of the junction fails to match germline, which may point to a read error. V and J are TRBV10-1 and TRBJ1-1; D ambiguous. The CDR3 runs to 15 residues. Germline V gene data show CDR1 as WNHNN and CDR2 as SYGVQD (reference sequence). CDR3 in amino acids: CASSKSIAGNTEAFF. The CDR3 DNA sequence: TGCGCCAGCAGTAAGTCGATAGCGGGGAACACTGAAGCTTTCTTT.

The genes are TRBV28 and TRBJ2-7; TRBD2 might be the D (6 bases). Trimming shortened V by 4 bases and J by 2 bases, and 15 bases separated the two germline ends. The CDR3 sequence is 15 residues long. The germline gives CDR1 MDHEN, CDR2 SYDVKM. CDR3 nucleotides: TGTGCCAGCAGTTCCTCCGGGACTCCTGCCTACGAGCAGTACTTC. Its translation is CASSSSGTPAYEQYF. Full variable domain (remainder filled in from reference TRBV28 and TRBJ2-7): DVKVTQSSRYLVKRTGEKVFLECVQDMDHENMFWYRQDPGLGLRLIYFSYDVKMKEKGDIPEGYSVSREKKERFSLILESASTNQTSMYLCASSSSGTPAYEQYFGPGTRLTVT.

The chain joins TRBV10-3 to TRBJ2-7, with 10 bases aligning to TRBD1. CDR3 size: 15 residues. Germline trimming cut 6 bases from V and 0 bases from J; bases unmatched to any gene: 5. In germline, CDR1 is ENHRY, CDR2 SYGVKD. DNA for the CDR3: TGTGCCATCAGGGGGACAGGGGAGAGCTCCTACGAGCAGTACTTC. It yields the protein CAIRGTGESSYEQYF.

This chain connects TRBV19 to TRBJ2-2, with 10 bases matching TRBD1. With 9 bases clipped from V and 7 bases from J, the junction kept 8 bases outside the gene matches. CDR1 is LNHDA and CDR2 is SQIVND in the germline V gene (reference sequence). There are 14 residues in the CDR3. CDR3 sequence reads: CASSLDRGYGELFF. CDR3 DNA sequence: TGTGCCAGCAGCCTGGACAGGGGGTACGGGGAGCTGTTTTTT.

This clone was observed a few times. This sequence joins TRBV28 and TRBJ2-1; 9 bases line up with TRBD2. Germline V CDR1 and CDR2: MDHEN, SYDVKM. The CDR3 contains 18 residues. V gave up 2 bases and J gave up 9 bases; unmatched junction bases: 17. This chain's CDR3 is CASSLPYQPGLAGTEQFF. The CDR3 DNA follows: TGTGCCAGCAGTTTACCCTACCAACCGGGACTAGCAGGCACTGAGCAGTTCTTC.

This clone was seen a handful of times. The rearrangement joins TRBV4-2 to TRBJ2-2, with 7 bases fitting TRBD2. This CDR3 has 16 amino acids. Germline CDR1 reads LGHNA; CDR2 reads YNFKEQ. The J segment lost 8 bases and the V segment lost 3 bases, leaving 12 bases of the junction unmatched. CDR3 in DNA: TGTGCCAGCAGCCAGGGTGCCGGGACTACCTTGGGGGAGCTGTTTTTT. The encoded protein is CASSQGAGTTLGELFF.

The CDR3 nucleotides read TGTGCTTCCGGGACACGGGACTATAGCAATCAGCCCCAGCATTTT. This sequence encodes CASGTRDYSNQPQHF. This chain connects TRBV27 to TRBJ1-5, with D perhaps matching TRBD1 (6 bases). The V gene's germline CDR1 is MNHEY and CDR2 SMNVEV (reference sequence). The CDR3 covers 15 residues.

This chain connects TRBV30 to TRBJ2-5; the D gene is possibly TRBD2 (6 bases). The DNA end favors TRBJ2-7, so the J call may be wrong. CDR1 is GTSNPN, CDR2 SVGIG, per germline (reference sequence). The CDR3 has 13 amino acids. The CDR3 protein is CAWERLETYEQYF. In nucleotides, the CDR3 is TGTGCCTGGGAAAGACTAGAAACCTACGAGCAGTACTTC.

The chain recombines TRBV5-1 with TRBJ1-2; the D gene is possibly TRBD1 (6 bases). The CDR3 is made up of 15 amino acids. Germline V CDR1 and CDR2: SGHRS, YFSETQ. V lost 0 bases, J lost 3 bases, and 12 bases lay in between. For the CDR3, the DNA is TGCGCCAGCAGCTTGGTACAGGGAAGGCACTATGGCTACACCTTC. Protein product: CASSLVQGRHYGYTF.

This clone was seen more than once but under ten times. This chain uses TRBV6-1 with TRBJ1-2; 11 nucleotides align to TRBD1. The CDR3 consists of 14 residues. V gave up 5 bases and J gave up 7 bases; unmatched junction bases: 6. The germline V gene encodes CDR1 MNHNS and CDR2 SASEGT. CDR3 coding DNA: TGTGCCAGCAGTCGGGACAGGGGGTGGGGTGGCTACACCTTC. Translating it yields CASSRDRGWGGYTF.

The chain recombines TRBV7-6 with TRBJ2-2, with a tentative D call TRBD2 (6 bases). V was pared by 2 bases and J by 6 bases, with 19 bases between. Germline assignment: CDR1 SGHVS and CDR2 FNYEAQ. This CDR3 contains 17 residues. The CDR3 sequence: CASSLTAPDWGAGELFF. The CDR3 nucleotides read TGTGCCAGCAGCTTAACTGCCCCTGACTGGGGGGCCGGGGAGCTGTTTTTT.

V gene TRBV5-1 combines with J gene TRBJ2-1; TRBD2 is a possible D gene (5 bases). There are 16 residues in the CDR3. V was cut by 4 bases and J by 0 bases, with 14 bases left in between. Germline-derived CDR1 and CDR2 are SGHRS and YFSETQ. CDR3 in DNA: TGCGCCAGCAGCCTAGCAACGGGTGTCTCCTACAATGAGCAGTTCTTC. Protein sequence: CASSLATGVSYNEQFF.

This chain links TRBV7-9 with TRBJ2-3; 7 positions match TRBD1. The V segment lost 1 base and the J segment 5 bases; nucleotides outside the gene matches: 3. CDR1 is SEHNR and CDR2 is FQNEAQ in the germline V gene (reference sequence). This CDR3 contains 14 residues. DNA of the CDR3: TGTGCCAGCAGCTTAGGGACAGGCCTAGATACGCAGTATTTT. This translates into CASSLGTGLDTQYF. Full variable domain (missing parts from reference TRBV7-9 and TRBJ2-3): DTGVSQNPRHKITKRGQNVTFRCDPISEHNRLYWYRQTLGQGPEFLTYFQNEAQLEKSRLLSDRFSAERPKGSFSTLEIQRTEQGDSAMYLCASSLGTGLDTQYFGPGTRLTVL.

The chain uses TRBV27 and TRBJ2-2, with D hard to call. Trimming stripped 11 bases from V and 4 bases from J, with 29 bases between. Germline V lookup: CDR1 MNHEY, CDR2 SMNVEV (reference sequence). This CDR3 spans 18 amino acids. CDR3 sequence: CALQPVYRVRGVTGELFF. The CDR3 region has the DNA TGTGCCCTTCAGCCGGTCTATCGGGTGCGAGGAGTCACCGGGGAGCTGTTTTTT.